This T cell receptor beta chain was sequenced in a study of blood T cell repertoires in COVID-19. Study-wide background: PBMCs, B-cell-depleted T cells, or T cells provided the cDNA or gDNA that made up the material.

Methods used by the authors: Using reference gene primer amplification, nucleated cell counts were estimated. TCRdb keeps only in-frame clones here, not all; method: immunoSEQ multiplex PCR. The V and J calls and clone size are taken from that table; D and trimming were inferred from the DNA. Of tens of thousands of clones in the sample, roughly 90% are singletons; the top ten hold around 2.2%. The CDR3 sequence is 11 residues long. Trimming removed 8 bases from V and 4 bases from J, with 9 bases in between. This clone was found a few times. This rearrangement joins TRBV12-3 or TRBV12-4 to TRBJ2-7, with D possibly being TRBD2 (5 bases). The receptor comes from a human donor in a cohort sampled during active COVID-19. The sequencing input was peripheral blood. CDR3 in amino acids: CASRGHYEQYF. Written as DNA, the CDR3 is TGTGCCAGCCGAGGGCATTACGAGCAGTACTTC.